The next 23 T cell receptor beta chains were all read from a single sample in a study of cytomegalovirus exposure and HLA in healthy donors. PCR amplification relied on 60 Vbeta primers (plus 13 Jbeta primers). Sequencing was performed with immunoSEQ multiplex PCR; in TCRdb, only in-frame clones are kept and a portion is missing. The table records some 120,000 clones, around 79% of them present only once. The sample was PBMCs. The source of these receptors is a woman aged 40 to 50 in good health and CMV-seropositive.

The rearrangement uses TRBV7-6 and TRBJ2-7; possibly TRBD2 for D (6 bases). Trimming left V 5 bases short and J 6 bases short, with 17 bases between. The CDR3 is made up of 14 amino acids. Germline-derived CDR1 and CDR2 are SGHVS and FNYEAQ. The CDR3 protein is CASSMGTLLGEQYF. The CDR3 DNA reads TGTGCCAGCAGCATGGGGACTCTCTTGGGCGAGCAGTACTTC. The variable domain in full, with the rest retrieved from reference TRBV7-6 and TRBJ2-7, is GAGVSQSPRYKVTKRGQDVALRCDPISGHVSLYWYRQALGQGPEFLTYFNYEAQQDKSGLPNDRFSAERPEGSISTLTIQRTEQRDSAMYRCASSMGTLLGEQYFGPGTRLTVT.

The chain uses TRBV5-4 and TRBJ1-1, with D possibly matching TRBD1 (5 bases). Per the germline V gene, CDR1 is SGHNT and CDR2 is YYREEE (reference sequence). There are 12 residues in the CDR3. The V gene lost 7 bases and the J gene lost 5 bases, with 12 bases spanning the gap. The CDR3 loop is CASARGGTEAFF. CDR3 in DNA: TGTGCCAGCGCCCGGGGGGGGACTGAAGCTTTCTTT.

The V call is TRBV28, the J call TRBJ2-7; 11 nucleotides line up with TRBD2. V lost 6 bases and J lost 0; bases outside the gene matches: 4. This CDR3 is built from 15 residues. Germline V gene sequence: CDR1 MDHEN, CDR2 SYDVKM. The CDR3, as DNA: TGTGCCAGCAGCGCCGGGACTAGCGGCTCCTACGAGCAGTACTTC. This encodes CASSAGTSGSYEQYF.

This chain connects TRBV6-1 to TRBJ2-7; the match to TRBD2 covers 7 bases. From germline, CDR1 is MNHNS and CDR2 SASEGT. The V and J ends lost 2 bases and 6 bases, in that order; junction bases with no gene match: 10. There are 15 residues in the CDR3. CDR3 sequence reads: CASSENSLAVGEQYF. The CDR3 bases are TGTGCCAGCAGTGAAAATAGCCTAGCGGTGGGCGAGCAGTACTTC.

The chain employs TRBV27 and TRBJ1-5; 9 bases align to TRBD1. CDR1 and CDR2 from the germline V gene are MNHEY and SMNVEV (reference sequence). The V gene end was trimmed by 6 bases and the J gene end by 3 bases; junction bases not matched to a gene: 6. The CDR3 is 15 residues long. The chain's CDR3 is CASSLQGALNQPQHF. CDR3 nucleotide sequence: TGTGCCAGCAGCTTACAGGGGGCCCTCAATCAGCCCCAGCATTTT.

V usage is TRBV6-1 and J usage is TRBJ1-4; 8 bases fit TRBD1. This CDR3 has 15 residues. Germline lookup yields CDR1 MNHNS and CDR2 SASEGT. The V segment lost 4 bases and the J segment 7 bases; nucleotides outside the gene matches: 8. The CDR3 sequence: CASSGRTGSREKLFF. DNA of the CDR3: TGTGCCAGCAGTGGCAGGACAGGGAGTCGTGAAAAACTGTTTTTT.

The chain is built from TRBV28 and TRBJ2-3; tentatively, D is TRBD1 (7 bases). With 2 bases removed from V and 5 bases from J, the gap between germline ends came to 14 bases. The length of the CDR3 is 15 residues. The germline V gene has CDR1 MDHEN and CDR2 SYDVKM. This CDR3 reads CASSLNRRGQDTQYF. The CDR3 nucleotides are TGTGCCAGCAGTTTAAACCGGAGGGGGCAAGATACGCAGTATTTT. Together with reference TRBV28 and TRBJ2-3, the CDR3 gives the full variable domain: DVKVTQSSRYLVKRTGEKVFLECVQDMDHENMFWYRQDPGLGLRLIYFSYDVKMKEKGDIPEGYSVSREKKERFSLILESASTNQTSMYLCASSLNRRGQDTQYFGPGTRLTVL.

The rearrangement joins TRBV7-2 to TRBJ2-1; 8 nucleotides match TRBD2. The CDR3 contains 16 residues. CDR1 and CDR2 from the germline V gene are SGHTA and FQGNSA. Trimming took 5 bases from V and 1 from J; bases not matched to a gene: 7. The CDR3 DNA is TGTGCCAGCAGCGCCGTTAGCGGGACGTCCTACAATGAGCAGTTCTTC. As protein: CASSAVSGTSYNEQFF.

This clone has only a few counts. The gene calls are TRBV29-1 and TRBJ1-5, with 7 nucleotides matching TRBD1. CDR1 is SQVTM and CDR2 is ANQGSEA in the germline V gene. The CDR3 is 12 amino acids. The V gene end was trimmed by 6 bases and the J gene end by 3 bases; junction bases not matched to a gene: 2. The CDR3 DNA follows: TGCAGCGTGGGACAGTCCAATCAGCCCCAGCATTTT. Residues: CSVGQSNQPQHF.

The V call is TRBV30, the J call TRBJ1-2; possibly TRBD1 for D (5 bases). Germline lookup yields CDR1 GTSNPN and CDR2 SVGIG (reference sequence). The CDR3 runs to 10 residues. The V end lost 7 bases, the J end lost 8 bases, and 11 bases lay between the germline ends. CDR3 coding DNA: TGTGCCTCGGGACTCAACGGCTACACCTTC. Translating it yields CASGLNGYTF.

The rearrangement links TRBV29-1 to TRBJ2-7, with TRBD1 matching over 9 bases. Germline lookup yields CDR1 SQVTM and CDR2 ANQGSEA. The length of the CDR3 is 16 residues. J gave up 0 bases and V 7 bases, and 13 bases lay outside the gene matches. This chain's CDR3 is CSARPGTGSPSYEQYF. In DNA, the CDR3 is TGCAGCGCCAGACCCGGGACAGGGTCCCCCTCCTACGAGCAGTACTTC.

The count of this clone is one. The gene calls are TRBV6-1 and TRBJ1-2; D gene uncertain. CDR1 MNHNS and CDR2 SASEGT come from the germline V gene. Trimming stripped 10 bases from V and 8 bases from J, with 26 bases between. The length of the CDR3 is 15 residues. For the CDR3, the DNA is TGTGCCACCCGAATGGAGCGGGGTGCTTGGAGAGGCTACACCTTC. It specifies CATRMERGAWRGYTF.

This sequence joins TRBV7-3 and TRBJ1-2, with a weak D call TRBD1 (6 bases). CDR1 is SGHTA, CDR2 FQGTGA, per germline. V gave up 4 bases and J gave up 8 bases, with 11 bases separating them. The CDR3 is 12 residues long. The CDR3 loop reads CASSSQGTGYTF. Written as DNA, the CDR3 is TGTGCCAGCAGCTCCCAGGGGACCGGCTACACCTTC.

This clone was seen only a few times. Mismatch with germline at one junction end may stem from a read error. The chain is built from TRBV6-1 and TRBJ1-1; TRBD1 matches at 9 bases. This CDR3 region has 14 residues. Germline V gene lookup returns CDR1 MNHNS and CDR2 SASEGT. CDR3 protein: CASREDRGGTEAFF. The CDR3 bases are TGTGCCAGCAGGGAAGACAGGGGGGGCACTGAAGCTTTCTTT.

The CDR3 DNA reads as TGTGCATTGGCCCAAGGTACAGGGGGTTCCCACGAGCAGTACTTC. It translates to CALAQGTGGSHEQYF. J is TRBJ2-7 and V is TRBV10-3, with 8 bases matching TRBD1. The germline V gene encodes CDR1 ENHRY and CDR2 SYGVKD. There are 15 residues in the CDR3.

This clone has just a few counts. This sequence joins TRBV6-5 and TRBJ1-4; TRBD1 aligns across 10 bases. Looked up from germline, CDR1 is MNHEY and CDR2 is SVGAGI. V trimming: 6 bases; J trimming: 7 bases; junction bases outside the gene matches: 8. There are 15 residues in the CDR3. The CDR3: CASSDRGLLVEKLFF. The CDR3 bases are TGTGCCAGCAGCGACAGGGGGCTTCTAGTTGAAAAACTGTTTTTT.

Comments on this clone: Other DNA sequences in this sample translate to the same CDR3. This chain connects TRBV29-1 to TRBJ1-1; TRBD1 matches at 7 bases. V lost 4 bases and J lost 4; bases outside the gene matches: 3. The germline gives CDR1 SQVTM, CDR2 ANQGSEA. The CDR3 loop spans 12 amino acids. The DNA of the CDR3 is TGCAGCGTTGTCCAGGGGGGCACTGAAGCTTTCTTT. Amino acid sequence: CSVVQGGTEAFF. Filled out from reference TRBV29-1 and TRBJ1-1, the complete variable domain reads SAVISQKPSRDICQRGTSLTIQCQVDSQVTMMFWYRQQPGQSLTLIATANQGSEATYESGFVIDKFPISRPNLTFSTLTVSNMSPEDSSIYLCSVVQGGTEAFFGQGTRLTVV.

The gene calls are TRBV30 and TRBJ2-5; D might be TRBD1 (5 bases). CDR3 size: 16 residues. V lost 4 bases, J lost 0 bases, and 18 bases lay in between. Germline V gene data show CDR1 as GTSNPN and CDR2 as SVGIG (reference sequence). The DNA of the CDR3 is TGTGCCTGGACTACTAAGGGGTGGGGAAACCAAGAGACCCAGTACTTC. Translating it yields CAWTTKGWGNQETQYF.

Details on this clone: The conserved phenylalanine or tryptophan normally closing the CDR3 is absent here, so this likely arose from a read error. The chain links TRBV28 to TRBJ1-5; TRBD1 is a possible D gene (5 bases). V was shortened by 3 bases and J by 2 bases, with 11 bases between the two germline ends. The CDR3 length is 15 residues. Germline CDR1 MDHEN, CDR2 SYDVKM. The CDR3 protein is CASSFTQGGNQPQHV. CDR3 coding DNA: TGTGCCAGCAGTTTCACGCAGGGTGGCAATCAGCCCCAGCATGTT.

The CDR3 DNA reads as TGTGCCATCAGCACGGGACAGGGGGGCTCTAATGAAAAACTGTTTTTT. Translated: CAISTGQGGSNEKLFF. This chain joins TRBV10-3 and TRBJ1-4, with 11 bases identical to TRBD1. This CDR3 spans 16 amino acids. The germline gives CDR1 ENHRY, CDR2 SYGVKD. With V trimmed by 6 bases and J by 3 bases, 6 bases remained unmatched.

The table lists this clone with a few counts. The chain links TRBV7-3 to TRBJ1-6; TRBD1 matches 7 bases. The V gene end was trimmed by 5 bases and the J gene end by 6 bases; junction bases not matched to a gene: 4. Germline CDR1 reads SGHTA; CDR2 reads FQGTGA. This CDR3 region has 14 residues. The CDR3 loop reads CASSEGQSNSPLHF. The CDR3 region has the DNA TGTGCCAGCAGCGAGGGACAGTCTAATTCACCCCTCCACTTT.

The chain employs TRBV2 and TRBJ2-5, with 7 nucleotides matching TRBD2. With V trimmed by 0 bases and J by 5 bases, 9 bases remained unmatched. The CDR3 is 16 residues long. Germline V gene lookup returns CDR1 SNHLY and CDR2 FYNNEI. This CDR3 is CASSEAGRVGGETQYF. DNA for the CDR3: TGTGCCAGCAGTGAAGCGGGCAGGGTGGGAGGGGAGACCCAGTACTTC.

The V and J genes are TRBV6-5 and TRBJ1-1; 9 bases align to TRBD1. CDR3 length: 12 amino acids. In germline, CDR1 is MNHEY, CDR2 SVGAGI. CDR3 DNA: TGTGCTCTGGGACAGGGGAACACTGAAGCTTTCTTT. The encoded protein is CALGQGNTEAFF.